The source of this T cell receptor (beta chain) is a study of T cell repertoires in cytomegalovirus infection (dated by TCRdb to between 2019 and 2020). Concerning the study at large: Recently identified HLA-C-restricted CMV epitopes, whose presentation resists viral immunomodulation, were targeted by peptide stimulations together with well-studied HLA-B-restricted epitopes. Donor HLA type was relevant to the analysis, as public TCR beta signatures indicated carriage of CMV infection together with the matching HLA type. Study-wide findings and limitations: In both this cohort and an independent roughly 400-donor cohort, the cumulative frequency of public TCR beta family members distinguished carriers of CMV infection plus the relevant HLA type. The ex vivo response was dominated by HLA-C-restricted CMV-specific TCR beta clonotypes, which also provided the single most frequent clonotype in two of eight donors.

Trimming at the junction amounts to 0 bases on V and 1 base on J, and the germline ends lie 13 bases apart. Including the terminal cysteine and phenylalanine, the CDR3 comprises 16 residues. Only the CDR3 region is kept as DNA, spanning 48 bases read in frame from base 1. From a lookup of the germline V gene (reference sequence), CDR1 and CDR2 are SGHKS and YYEKEE. The sample was run on an Illumina HiSeq 1500. The public sequencing data were trimmed at Q25 with fastp and processed into clonotypes with MiXCR by TCRdb, which kept only in-frame beta chains. Each entry is one CDR3 protein sequence, shown with its most common DNA and genes. Across this sample there are 750,000 to 900,000 distinct CDR3 sequences, with just under 30% seen only once. Around 13% of the sample rests with the top ten. In regard to this clonotype: Its antigen remains undetermined. Per-base qualities were not stored, and no clone one base away is much larger.

Sample treatment or condition, as interpreted from the label and publication: in vitro stimulation with specific CMV peptide epitopes to enrich CMV-specific T cells. This receptor was obtained from a human donor in good health (CMV status not recorded). Some clones in this sample may be carry-over from other donors' samples. Rearrangement joined TRBV5-5 to TRBJ2-5; the D gene cannot be named for sure. The specimen was cultured CD8+ T cells from PBMCs, collected from culture after CMV antigen stimulation. Here is the DNA: TGTGCCAGCAGCTTGGCCCTATTCAACTCCCAAGAGACCCAGTACTTC. The encoded protein is CASSLALFNSQETQYF. Supplemented by the reference TRBV5-5 and TRBJ2-5 proteins around the CDR3, the complete variable domain is DAGVTQSPTHLIKTRGQQVTLRCSPISGHKSVSWYQQVLGQGPQFIFQYYEKEERGRGNFPDRFSARQFPNYSSELNVNALLLGDSALYLCASSLALFNSQETQYFGPGTRLLVL.